The source of this T cell receptor (beta chain) is a study of blood T cell repertoires in COVID-19. About the study: Samples came from the United States, Italy and Spain, spanning acute and convalescent COVID-19.

Sequenced by immunoSEQ multiplex PCR; TCRdb stores in-frame clones only, minus some. Here the sample spans more than 90,000 clones, roughly 80% being singletons. There are 16 residues in the CDR3. From germline, CDR1 is KGHSH and CDR2 LQKENI. V shed 2 bases and J 7 bases; nucleotides not matched to a gene: 13. This sequence was found in a human donor in a cohort sampled during active COVID-19. The chain is built from TRBV18 and TRBJ2-7; 8 bases match TRBD1. Specimen: peripheral blood. For the CDR3, the DNA is TGTGCCAGCTCACCATCGACCGGGACAGGCCCTCGGGAGCAGTACTTC. Its translation is CASSPSTGTGPREQYF.